The present T cell receptor beta chain was sequenced within a study of shared clonotypes between healthy human individuals. Only in-frame clones appear in the TCRdb table, and some are missing; sequencing was by immunoSEQ multiplex PCR. This table has 2 million to 2.5 million clones, 90% to 96% appearing once. With V trimmed by 6 bases and J by 1 base, 0 bases remained unmatched. CDR3 length: 16 amino acids. Germline V gene sequence: CDR1 SEHNR, CDR2 FQNEAQ (reference sequence). This chain uses TRBV7-9 with TRBJ2-2; 15 bases match TRBD2. The sample consisted of naive CD4+ T cells sorted from blood. Subset given: CD45RA+ positively selected. The sequence was obtained from a young man in good health. As DNA, the CDR3 is TGTGCCAGCAGGGGACTAGCGGGAGGGAACACCGGGGAGCTGTTTTTT. Protein: CASRGLAGGNTGELFF.